Below, one T cell receptor (beta chain) is given with its context. The antigen remains undetermined. TCRdb used MiXCR to reprocess the 5' RACE reads, holding one entry per CDR3 protein. The sample lists 300,000 to 400,000 distinct CDR3 sequences; 25% to 35% were seen once. The data originate from a study of identical twins' blood T cells. Study background: Around 50 million reads covered roughly six alpha-chain and roughly six beta-chain libraries. Points from the study as a whole: Environmental influences on twin similarity could not be excluded.

The clonotype was recovered from a woman aged 18-49 years in good health. The sample consisted of PBMCs.

In nucleotides, the CDR3 is TGTGCCAGCAGCCCCGACGGGCTCGGCACAGATACGCAGTATTTT. The encoded protein is CASSPDGLGTDTQYF. The V gene is TRBV2, the J gene TRBJ2-3; no firm D call. Germline CDR1 reads SNHLY; CDR2 reads FYNNEI. The CDR3 has 15 residues. Trimming removed 6 bases at V and 1 base at J, with 14 bases between.